This T cell receptor (beta chain) came from a study of post-analysis software for immune sequencing data. About the study: Both relapsing-remitting and secondary progressive multiple sclerosis featured among the disease courses, as did progressive-relapsing multiple sclerosis.

Unique molecular identifiers featured in each of the TCR beta cDNA libraries. With 1 to 10 million T cells as the source, about half a million cDNA molecules resulted. One entry per CDR3 protein results from TCRdb running MiXCR on the PCR reads. In the table there are about 500,000 distinct CDR3 sequences, roughly 45% of which are singletons. Study-wide points: Roughly 5 TRBV segments, including TRBV5-6, TRBV5-1 and TRBV20-1, were more frequent in patients than controls. Samples from one preparation batch, clustered by F measure, grouped strongly together. Compared against controls, patients with multiple sclerosis displayed significantly lower normalized Chao1 diversity.

Comment on this clonotype: Its antigen is currently unknown. The junction differs from germline at one of its ends, possibly a read error.

This CDR3 spans 17 amino acids. From germline, CDR1 is DFQATT and CDR2 SNEGSKA (reference sequence). Sequenced sample: blood. The genes are TRBV20-1 and TRBJ2-6; 7 bases match TRBD2. The origin of this receptor is a girl between 10 and 17 years old with multiple sclerosis. CDR3 DNA sequence: TGCAGTACTAGAGACCTGCGGGGGAATCATGGGGCCAACGTCCTGACTTTC. It yields the protein CSTRDLRGNHGANVLTF.